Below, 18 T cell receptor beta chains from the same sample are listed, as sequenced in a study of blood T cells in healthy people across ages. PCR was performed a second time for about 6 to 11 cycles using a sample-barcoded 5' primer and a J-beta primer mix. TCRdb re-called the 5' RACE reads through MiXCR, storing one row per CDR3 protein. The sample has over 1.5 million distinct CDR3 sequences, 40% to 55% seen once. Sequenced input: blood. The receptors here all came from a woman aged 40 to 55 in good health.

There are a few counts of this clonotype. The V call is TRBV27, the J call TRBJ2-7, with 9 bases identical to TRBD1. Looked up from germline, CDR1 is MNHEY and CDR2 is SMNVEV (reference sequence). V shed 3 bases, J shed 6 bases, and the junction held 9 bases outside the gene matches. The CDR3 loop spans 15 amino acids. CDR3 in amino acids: CASSLLPQGAGEQYF. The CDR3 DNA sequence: TGTGCCAGCAGTTTGTTACCACAGGGGGCGGGCGAGCAGTACTTC.

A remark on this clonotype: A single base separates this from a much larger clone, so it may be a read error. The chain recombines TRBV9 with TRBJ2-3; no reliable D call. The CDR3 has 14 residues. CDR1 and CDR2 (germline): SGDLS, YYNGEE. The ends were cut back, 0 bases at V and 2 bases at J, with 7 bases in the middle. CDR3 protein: CASSVGSDTDTQYF. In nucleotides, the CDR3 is TGTGCCAGCAGCGTAGGTAGTGACACAGATACGCAGTATTTT. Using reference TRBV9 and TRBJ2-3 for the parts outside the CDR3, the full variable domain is DSGVTQTPKHLITATGQRVTLRCSPRSGDLSVYWYQQSLDQGLQFLIQYYNGEERAKGNILERFSAQQFPDLHSELNLSSLELGDSALYFCASSVGSDTDTQYFGPGTRLTVL.

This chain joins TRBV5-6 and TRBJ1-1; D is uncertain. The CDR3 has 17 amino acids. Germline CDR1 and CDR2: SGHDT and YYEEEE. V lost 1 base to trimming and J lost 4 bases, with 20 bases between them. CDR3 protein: CASSLFISKGGSTEAFF. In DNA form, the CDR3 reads TGTGCCAGCAGCTTGTTTATTAGCAAGGGAGGGAGCACTGAAGCTTTCTTT.

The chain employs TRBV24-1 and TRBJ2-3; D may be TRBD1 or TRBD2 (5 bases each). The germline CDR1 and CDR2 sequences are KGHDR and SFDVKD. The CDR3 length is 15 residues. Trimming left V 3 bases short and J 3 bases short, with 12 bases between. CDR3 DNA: TGTGCCACCAGTGATACGAGGGGTGGGACAGATACGCAGTATTTT. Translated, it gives CATSDTRGGTDTQYF.

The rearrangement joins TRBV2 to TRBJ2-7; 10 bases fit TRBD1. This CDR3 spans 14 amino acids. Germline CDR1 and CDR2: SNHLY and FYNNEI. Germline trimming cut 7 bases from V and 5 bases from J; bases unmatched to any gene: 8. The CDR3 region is CASTTGQGSHEQYF. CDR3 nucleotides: TGTGCCAGCACCACGGGACAGGGGTCCCACGAGCAGTACTTC.

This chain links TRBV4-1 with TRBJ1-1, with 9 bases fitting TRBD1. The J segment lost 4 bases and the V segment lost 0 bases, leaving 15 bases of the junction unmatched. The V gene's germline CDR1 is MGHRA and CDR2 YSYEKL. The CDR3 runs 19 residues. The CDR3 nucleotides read TGCGCCAGCAGCCAAGATGTCACAGGGGGCGTTACGGGGGCCACTGAAGCTTTCTTT. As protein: CASSQDVTGGVTGATEAFF.

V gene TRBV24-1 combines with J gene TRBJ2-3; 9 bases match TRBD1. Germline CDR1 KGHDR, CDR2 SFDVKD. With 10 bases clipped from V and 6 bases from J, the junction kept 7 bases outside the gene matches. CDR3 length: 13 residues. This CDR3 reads CATQDRGSDTQYF. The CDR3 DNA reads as TGTGCCACACAGGACAGGGGTTCGGATACGCAGTATTTT.

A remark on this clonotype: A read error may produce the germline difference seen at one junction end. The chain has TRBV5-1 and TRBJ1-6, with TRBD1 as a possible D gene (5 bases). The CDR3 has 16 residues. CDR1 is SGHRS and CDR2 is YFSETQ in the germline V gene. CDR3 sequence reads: CASSEIGQGDNSPLHF. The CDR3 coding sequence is TGCGCCAGCAGCGAGATTGGACAAGGGGATAATTCGCCCCTCCACTTT.

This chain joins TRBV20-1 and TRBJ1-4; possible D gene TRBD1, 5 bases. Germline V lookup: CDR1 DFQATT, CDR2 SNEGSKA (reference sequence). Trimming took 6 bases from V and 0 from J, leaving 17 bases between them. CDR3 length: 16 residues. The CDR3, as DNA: TGCAGTGCGCTGTCGGGGACGGTTGCAACTAATGAAAAACTGTTTTTT. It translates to CSALSGTVATNEKLFF.

CDR3 coding DNA: TGCAGTGCTACCTTCGGGGGGCCAGACTACAATGAGCAGTACTTC. This codes for CSATFGGPDYNEQYF. The chain employs TRBV20-1 and TRBJ2-5; tentative D call: TRBD2 (7 bases). The CDR3 consists of 15 residues. V was clipped by 4 bases and J by 11 bases, with 26 bases between them. Looked up from germline, CDR1 is DFQATT and CDR2 is SNEGSKA (reference sequence).

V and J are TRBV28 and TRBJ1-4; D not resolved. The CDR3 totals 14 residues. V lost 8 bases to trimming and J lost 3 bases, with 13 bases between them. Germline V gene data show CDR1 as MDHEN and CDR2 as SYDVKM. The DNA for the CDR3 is TGTGCCAGCGCCGAATCGTGGGCTAATGAAAAACTGTTTTTT. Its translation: CASAESWANEKLFF. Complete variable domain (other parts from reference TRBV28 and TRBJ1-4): DVKVTQSSRYLVKRTGEKVFLECVQDMDHENMFWYRQDPGLGLRLIYFSYDVKMKEKGDIPEGYSVSREKKERFSLILESASTNQTSMYLCASAESWANEKLFFGSGTQLSVL.

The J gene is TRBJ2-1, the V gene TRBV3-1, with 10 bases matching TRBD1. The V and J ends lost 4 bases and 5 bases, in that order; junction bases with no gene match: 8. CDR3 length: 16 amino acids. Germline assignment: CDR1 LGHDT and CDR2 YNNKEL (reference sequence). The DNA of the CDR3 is TGTGCCAGCAGCCCCCGTAGGGACAGGGGTAACAATGAGCAGTTCTTC. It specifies CASSPRRDRGNNEQFF.

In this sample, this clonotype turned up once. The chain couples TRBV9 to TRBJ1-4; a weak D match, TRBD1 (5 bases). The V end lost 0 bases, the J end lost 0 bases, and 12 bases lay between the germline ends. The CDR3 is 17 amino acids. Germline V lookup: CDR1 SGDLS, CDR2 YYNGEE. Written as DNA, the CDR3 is TGTGCCAGCAGCGTAGTGGCACAGGCCGCAACTAATGAAAAACTGTTTTTT. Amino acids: CASSVVAQAATNEKLFF.

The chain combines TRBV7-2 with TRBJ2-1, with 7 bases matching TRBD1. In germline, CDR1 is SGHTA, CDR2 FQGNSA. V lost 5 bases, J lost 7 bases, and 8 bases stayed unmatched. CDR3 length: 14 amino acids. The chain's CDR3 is CASSITGTDNEQFF. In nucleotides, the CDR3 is TGTGCCAGCAGCATAACCGGGACAGATAATGAGCAGTTCTTC.

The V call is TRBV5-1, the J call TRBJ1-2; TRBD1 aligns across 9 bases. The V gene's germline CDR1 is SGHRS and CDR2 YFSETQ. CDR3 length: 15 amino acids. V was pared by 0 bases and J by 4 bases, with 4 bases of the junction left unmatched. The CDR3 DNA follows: TGCGCCAGCAGCTTGGTCGGGACAGGGTCCTATGGCTACACCTTC. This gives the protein CASSLVGTGSYGYTF.

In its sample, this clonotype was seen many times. In DNA form, the CDR3 reads TGTGCCAGCAGCCGTTCGTCCCTGGACGAGCAGTACTTC. Encoded protein: CASSRSSLDEQYF. The genes are TRBV7-2 and TRBJ2-7; D is ambiguous. Trimming took 5 bases from V and 5 from J, leaving 13 bases between them. The CDR3 consists of 13 residues. Germline lookup yields CDR1 SGHTA and CDR2 FQGNSA.

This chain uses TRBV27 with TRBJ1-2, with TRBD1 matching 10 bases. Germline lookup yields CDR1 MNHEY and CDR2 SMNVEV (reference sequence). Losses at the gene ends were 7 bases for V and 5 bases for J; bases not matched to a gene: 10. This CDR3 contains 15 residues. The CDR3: CASTGTGDGRYGYTF. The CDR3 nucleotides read TGTGCCAGCACCGGGACAGGGGATGGTAGATATGGCTACACCTTC.

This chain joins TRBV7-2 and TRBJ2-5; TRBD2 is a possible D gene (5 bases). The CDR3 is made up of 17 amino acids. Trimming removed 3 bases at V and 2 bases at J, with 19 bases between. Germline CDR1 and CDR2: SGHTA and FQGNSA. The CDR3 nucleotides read TGTGCCAGCAGCTTGATTTTTTTACCGGGATCACAAGAGACCCAGTACTTC. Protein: CASSLIFLPGSQETQYF.